This T cell receptor beta chain was recorded in a study of human T cells and chemical hapten exposure. Study-level background: Sensitization employed 2% DPC on around 2 cm by around 2 cm of upper inner arm skin. Notes on the study in general: With regard to DPC sensitization, TCRs above 1 in 1000 frequency did not change. Clustering by CDR3 similarity yielded significantly more large clusters from expanded TCRs than controls.

Sample time point: pre-sensitization, week 0. Treatment: therapeutic diphenylcyclopropenone sensitization with weekly scalp DPC. It was unfractionated whole blood from which total RNA was extracted. This clonotype was picked up a small number of times. No antigen is known for it. CDR1 and CDR2 from the germline V gene are MNHEY and SVGAGI. V gave up 3 bases and J gave up 7 bases, with 10 bases separating them. CDR3 length: 13 residues. TCRdb reprocessed the RACE reads via MiXCR and lists one record per CDR3 protein. The top ten clones hold approximately 2.6% of a sample with 100,000 to 150,000 distinct CDR3 sequences, approximately 13% of them seen once.

Sequencing used whole blood, obtained in connection with sensitization to the hapten diphenylcyclopropenone (DPC). The receptor was isolated from a woman younger than 30 with alopecia areata. Some clones in this sample may be carry-over from other donors' samples. The chain is built from TRBV6-5 and TRBJ1-5; tentative D call: TRBD1 (6 bases). This chain's CDR3 is CASSYAGGQPQHF. The CDR3 coding sequence is TGTGCCAGCAGTTATGCGGGGGGCCAGCCCCAGCATTTT.